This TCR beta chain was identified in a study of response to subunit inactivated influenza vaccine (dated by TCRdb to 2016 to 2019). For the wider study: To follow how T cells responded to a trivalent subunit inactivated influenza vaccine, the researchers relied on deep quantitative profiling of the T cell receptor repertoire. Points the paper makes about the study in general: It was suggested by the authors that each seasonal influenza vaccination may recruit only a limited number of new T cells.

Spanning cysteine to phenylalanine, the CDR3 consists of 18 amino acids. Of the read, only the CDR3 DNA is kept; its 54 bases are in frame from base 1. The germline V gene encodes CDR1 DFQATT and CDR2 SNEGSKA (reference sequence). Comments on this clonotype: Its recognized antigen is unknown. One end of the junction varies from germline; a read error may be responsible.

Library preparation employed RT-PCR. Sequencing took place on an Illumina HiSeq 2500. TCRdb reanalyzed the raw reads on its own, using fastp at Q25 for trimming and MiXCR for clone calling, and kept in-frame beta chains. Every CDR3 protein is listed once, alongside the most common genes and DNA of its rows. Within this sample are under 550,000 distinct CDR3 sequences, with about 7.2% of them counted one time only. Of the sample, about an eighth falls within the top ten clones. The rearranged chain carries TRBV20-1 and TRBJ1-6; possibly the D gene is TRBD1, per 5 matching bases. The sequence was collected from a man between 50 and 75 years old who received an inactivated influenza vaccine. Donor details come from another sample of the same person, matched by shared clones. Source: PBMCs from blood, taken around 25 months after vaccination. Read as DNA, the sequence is TGCAGTGGTAGAGATCCTGGGTTGTCGGGGACGGGTAATTCACCCCTCCACTTT. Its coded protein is CSGRDPGLSGTGNSPLHF.